The rows below give T cell receptor beta chains drawn from one sample of a study of cytomegalovirus exposure and HLA in healthy donors. Libraries were prepared by immunoSEQ multiplex PCR; TCRdb keeps only in-frame clonotypes and omits some of them. The sample lists 150,000 to 200,000 clones, 65% to 90% occurring once. The sequenced sample was PBMCs. The origin of the receptors is a man in his fifties or sixties in good health and CMV-seropositive. Each CDR3 is given with its conserved first and last residue. D genes are given only for firm matches. Rows may omit the clone size; those that give it use once, few, many or a size class.

D,size,J,V,DNA,CDR3
TRBD1,NA,TRBJ1-2,TRBV6-5,TGTGCCAGCAGTTACTCGGAAACAGGGGATCCCTTTGGCTACACCTTC,CASSYSETGDPFGYTF
NA,once,TRBJ1-2,TRBV29-1,TGCAGCGTCGCGACAGCCAACTATGGCTACACCTTC,CSVATANYGYTF
TRBD2,NA,TRBJ2-3,TRBV5-1,TGCGCCAGCAGCTATAGCGGGCAAATACTACTAAGCACAGATACGCAGTATTTT,CASSYSGQILLSTDTQYF
NA,NA,TRBJ2-1,TRBV15,TGTGCCACCAGCAGAGATATGATAGATGTTGAGCAGTTCTTC,CATSRDMIDVEQFF
NA,NA,TRBJ1-3,TRBV5-6,TGTGCCAGCAGCTTGGGAGCGGTCTCTGGAAACACCATATATTTT,CASSLGAVSGNTIYF
NA,once,TRBJ1-1,TRBV6-5,TGTGCCAGCAGTTCCCGACCGGGGGGCGACACTGAAGCTTTCTTT,CASSSRPGGDTEAFF
NA,NA,TRBJ2-3,TRBV4-1,TGCGCCAGCAGCTCGAGACGGGTAGATACGCAGTATTTT,CASSSRRVDTQYF
NA,NA,TRBJ1-5,TRBV6-5,TGTGCCAGCACCGAAAGGGGGAGCAATCAGCCCCAGCATTTT,CASTERGSNQPQHF
TRBD1,NA,TRBJ2-7,TRBV5-1,TGCGCCAGCAGCTCTCCCGGACAGGGGGCTTACGAGCAGTACTTC,CASSSPGQGAYEQYF
NA,NA,TRBJ1-5,TRBV27,TGTGCCAGCAGTTTATCGGGAGGACAGCCCCAGCATTTT,CASSLSGGQPQHF
TRBD1,once,TRBJ1-1,TRBV18,TGTGCCAGCACAGGGGGTTTAGACACTGAAGCTTTCTTT,CASTGGLDTEAFF
TRBD1,NA,TRBJ2-3,TRBV5-4,TGTGCCAGCAGGTCCGGGACAGGGGGACGCACAGATACGCAGTATTTT,CASRSGTGGRTDTQYF
NA,NA,TRBJ2-1,TRBV27,TGTGCCAGCAGTTTAACGGCTAGTCCGGAGCAGTTCTTC,CASSLTASPEQFF